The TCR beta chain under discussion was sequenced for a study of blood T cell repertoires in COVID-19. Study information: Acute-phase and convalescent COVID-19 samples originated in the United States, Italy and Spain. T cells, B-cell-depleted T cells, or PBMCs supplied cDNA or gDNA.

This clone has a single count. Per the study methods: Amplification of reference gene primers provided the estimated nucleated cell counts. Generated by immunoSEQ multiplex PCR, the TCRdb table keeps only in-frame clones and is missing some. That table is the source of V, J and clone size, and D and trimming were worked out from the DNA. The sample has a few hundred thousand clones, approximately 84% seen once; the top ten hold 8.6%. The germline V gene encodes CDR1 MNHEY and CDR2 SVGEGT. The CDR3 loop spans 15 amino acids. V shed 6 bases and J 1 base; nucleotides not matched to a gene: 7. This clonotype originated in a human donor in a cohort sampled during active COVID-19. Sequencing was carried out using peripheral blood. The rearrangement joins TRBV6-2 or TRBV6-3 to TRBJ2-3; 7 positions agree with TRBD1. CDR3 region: CASSTQGVGTDTQYF. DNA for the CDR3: TGTGCCAGCAGCACCCAGGGGGTGGGCACAGATACGCAGTATTTT.